The 19 T cell receptor beta chains given below trace back to one sample, sequenced in a study of blood T cell repertoires in COVID-19. Libraries were prepared by immunoSEQ multiplex PCR; TCRdb keeps only in-frame clonotypes and omits some of them. Among fewer than 85,000 clones, more than 70% were seen once, and the ten largest hold about 18%. The sequenced material came from peripheral blood. These receptors all stem from a woman aged 55-70 years with acute or convalescent COVID-19.

The V call is TRBV5-1, the J call TRBJ1-1, with 7 bases fitting TRBD1. The V gene end was trimmed by 5 bases and the J gene end by 0 bases; junction bases not matched to a gene: 1. This CDR3 has 13 amino acids. CDR1 is SGHRS and CDR2 is YFSETQ in the germline V gene. DNA for the CDR3: TGCGCCAGCAGAACAGGGGTGAACACTGAAGCTTTCTTT. It yields the protein CASRTGVNTEAFF.

J is TRBJ1-6 and V is TRBV27; D is perhaps TRBD1 (6 bases). Germline assignment: CDR1 MNHEY and CDR2 SMNVEV (reference sequence). The CDR3 is 12 amino acids. Trimming removed 5 bases from V and 13 bases from J, with 12 bases in between. As DNA, the CDR3 is TGTGCCAGCAGTGGGGGCCCCCCGCCCCTCCACTTT. Protein sequence: CASSGGPPPLHF.

The chain joins TRBV3-1 (or the pseudogene TRBV3-2) to TRBJ2-5, with a weak D call TRBD1 (6 bases). The CDR3 spans 15 residues. The V gene lost 3 bases and the J gene lost 1 base, with 12 bases spanning the gap. Germline CDR1 is LGHDT and CDR2 is YNNKEL (reference sequence). This CDR3 reads CASSQRLQGQETQYF. The CDR3 nucleotides are TGTGCCAGCAGCCAGCGACTACAGGGCCAAGAGACCCAGTACTTC.

This chain uses TRBV15 with TRBJ2-3; 7 nucleotides line up with TRBD1. In germline, CDR1 is LNHNV, CDR2 YYDKDF (reference sequence). Unmatched junction bases numbered 3, after V lost 3 bases and J lost 0 bases. The CDR3 extends over 15 amino acids. CDR3 nucleotide sequence: TGTGCCACCAGCAGTAGGACAGGCAGCACAGATACGCAGTATTTT. This translates into CATSSRTGSTDTQYF. Drawing the rest from reference TRBV15 and TRBJ2-3, the complete variable domain is DAMVIQNPRYQVTQFGKPVTLSCSQTLNHNVMYWYQQKSSQAPKLLFHYYDKDFNNEADTPDNFQSRRPNTSFCFLDIRSPGLGDTAMYLCATSSRTGSTDTQYFGPGTRLTVL.

The CDR3 protein is CATHGRVGVGYTF. The CDR3 DNA is TGTGCCACCCATGGGAGAGTTGGTGTTGGCTACACCTTC. The chain is built from TRBV19 and TRBJ1-2; D gene unclear. With 10 bases removed from V and 7 bases from J, the gap between germline ends came to 19 bases. There are 13 residues in the CDR3. Germline V lookup: CDR1 LNHDA, CDR2 SQIVND (reference sequence).

This chain joins TRBV12-3 or TRBV12-4 and TRBJ1-5; 7 bases align to TRBD1. J lost 7 bases, V lost 6 bases, and 6 bases had no gene match. This CDR3 spans 13 amino acids. In DNA, the CDR3 is TGTGCCAGCAGCGAGGGGGCAGGCCAGCCCCAGCATTTT. Amino acids: CASSEGAGQPQHF.

The sample holds one count of this clone. The CDR3 nucleotides are TGTGCCAGCAGCGCCAAGACAGGGGGCTCTGAAGCTTTCTTT. Translation: CASSAKTGGSEAFF. V usage is TRBV11-2 and J usage is TRBJ1-1, with 10 bases fitting TRBD1. V trimming: 5 bases; J trimming: 6 bases; junction bases outside the gene matches: 6. The CDR3 totals 14 residues. Germline assignment: CDR1 SGHAT and CDR2 FQNNGV.

V is TRBV5-6 and J is TRBJ1-1, with TRBD1 matching over 7 bases. Trimming cost V 4 bases and J 2 bases; bases outside gene matches: 8. CDR3 length: 15 amino acids. The V gene's germline CDR1 is SGHDT and CDR2 YYEEEE. CDR3 protein: CASSLDTGVNTEAFF. The CDR3 DNA follows: TGTGCCAGCAGCCTTGACACAGGGGTAAACACTGAAGCTTTCTTT. Based on the CDR3 plus reference TRBV5-6 and TRBJ1-1, the full variable domain is DAGVTQSPTHLIKTRGQQVTLRCSPKSGHDTVSWYQQALGQGPQFIFQYYEEEERQRGNFPDRFSGHQFPNYSSELNVNALLLGDSALYLCASSLDTGVNTEAFFGQGTRLTVV.

The CDR3, as DNA: TGTGCCAGCAGCTTAGGGTCCAGCGGGGGTTGGGCTGCCCGCGAGCAGTACTTC. Protein product: CASSLGSSGGWAAREQYF. The V and J genes are TRBV7-2 and TRBJ2-7; TRBD2 aligns across 8 bases. Trimming at V came to 1 base and at J to 6 bases, leaving 17 bases not matched to a gene. The CDR3 extends over 18 amino acids. CDR1 SGHTA and CDR2 FQGNSA come from the germline V gene.

Only a few counts were recorded for this clone. The chain is built from TRBV19 and TRBJ1-1; 7 nucleotides agree with TRBD1. J was trimmed by 5 bases and V by 3 bases; bases with no gene match: 9. The germline CDR1 and CDR2 sequences are LNHDA and SQIVND (reference sequence). This CDR3 spans 15 amino acids. CDR3 in amino acids: CASSILGGEWTEAFF. CDR3 nucleotide sequence: TGTGCCAGTAGTATCTTAGGGGGCGAGTGGACTGAAGCTTTCTTT.

The chain couples TRBV25-1 to TRBJ1-6, with D unclear. V lost 10 bases, J lost 13 bases, and 8 bases lay in between. Looked up from germline, CDR1 is MGHDK and CDR2 is SYGVNS. This CDR3 spans 9 amino acids. The CDR3 coding sequence is TGTGCCAAAGAACGGCCCCTCCACTTT. This gives the protein CAKERPLHF.

V usage is TRBV6-5 and J usage is TRBJ2-3, with D possibly being TRBD2 (6 bases). In germline, CDR1 is MNHEY, CDR2 SVGAGI. V was clipped by 2 bases and J by 2 bases, with 8 bases between them. The CDR3 consists of 14 residues. The CDR3 DNA reads TGTGCCAGCAGTTACCGCGGGGCCACAGATACGCAGTATTTT. The encoded protein is CASSYRGATDTQYF.

The chain employs TRBV5-8 and TRBJ1-5; 8 bases agree with TRBD1. Germline values: CDR1 SGHTS, CDR2 YDEGEE. The CDR3 consists of 15 residues. Trimming took 6 bases from V and 1 from J; bases not matched to a gene: 6. CDR3 coding DNA: TGTGCCAGCACCCAGGGGGCCAGGAGCAATCAGCCCCAGCATTTT. Amino acids: CASTQGARSNQPQHF.

V and J are TRBV9 and TRBJ1-1; no firm D call. CDR3 length: 12 amino acids. Germline V gene sequence: CDR1 SGDLS, CDR2 YYNGEE. Trimming removed 5 bases from V and 11 bases from J, with 16 bases in between. In DNA, the CDR3 is TGTGCCAGCAGTCCAGGCGGGGTGAGGGCTTTCTTT. Residues: CASSPGGVRAFF.

The rearrangement links TRBV5-1 to TRBJ1-1; no firm D call. V was shortened by 1 base and J by 0 bases, with 7 bases between the two germline ends. The CDR3 extends over 14 amino acids. Germline lookup yields CDR1 SGHRS and CDR2 YFSETQ. The CDR3 sequence is CASSLSGVNTEAFF. The CDR3 bases are TGCGCCAGCAGCTTGTCCGGAGTGAACACTGAAGCTTTCTTT.

The rearrangement joins TRBV6-5 to TRBJ1-5, with TRBD1 identical over 8 bases. CDR1 and CDR2 (germline): MNHEY, SVGAGI. This CDR3 has 16 amino acids. J gave up 5 bases and V 4 bases, and 10 bases lay outside the gene matches. Here the CDR3 reads CASSSRPLRGHQPQHF. CDR3 DNA: TGTGCCAGCAGTTCCCGACCTCTCAGGGGGCATCAGCCCCAGCATTTT.

The CDR3 nucleotides read TGCGCCAGCAGCTTGGGGCCAACATTGGTTAACTATGGCTACACCTTC. Protein product: CASSLGPTLVNYGYTF. The gene calls are TRBV5-1 and TRBJ1-2; D gene unclear. CDR3 size: 16 residues. V lost 0 bases to trimming and J lost 1 base, with 13 bases between them. CDR1 is SGHRS, CDR2 YFSETQ, per germline.

This clone was counted only a few times. The J gene is TRBJ1-1, the V gene TRBV6-1; D is perhaps TRBD1 (6 bases). The CDR3 runs 14 residues. Germline assignment: CDR1 MNHNS and CDR2 SASEGT. Trimming stripped 1 base from V and 1 base from J, with 7 bases between. The CDR3, as DNA: TGTGCCAGCAGTGAAGAACAGGGGAACACTGAAGCTTTCTTT. It yields the protein CASSEEQGNTEAFF.

This chain links TRBV30 with TRBJ1-6, with a weak D call TRBD1 (6 bases). V was pared by 2 bases and J by 7 bases, with 12 bases between. This CDR3 is built from 14 residues. Germline CDR1 is GTSNPN and CDR2 is SVGIG (reference sequence). CDR3 nucleotide sequence: TGTGCCTGGAGTCAGGGTAGGGGGAATTCACCCCTCCACTTT. This sequence encodes CAWSQGRGNSPLHF.